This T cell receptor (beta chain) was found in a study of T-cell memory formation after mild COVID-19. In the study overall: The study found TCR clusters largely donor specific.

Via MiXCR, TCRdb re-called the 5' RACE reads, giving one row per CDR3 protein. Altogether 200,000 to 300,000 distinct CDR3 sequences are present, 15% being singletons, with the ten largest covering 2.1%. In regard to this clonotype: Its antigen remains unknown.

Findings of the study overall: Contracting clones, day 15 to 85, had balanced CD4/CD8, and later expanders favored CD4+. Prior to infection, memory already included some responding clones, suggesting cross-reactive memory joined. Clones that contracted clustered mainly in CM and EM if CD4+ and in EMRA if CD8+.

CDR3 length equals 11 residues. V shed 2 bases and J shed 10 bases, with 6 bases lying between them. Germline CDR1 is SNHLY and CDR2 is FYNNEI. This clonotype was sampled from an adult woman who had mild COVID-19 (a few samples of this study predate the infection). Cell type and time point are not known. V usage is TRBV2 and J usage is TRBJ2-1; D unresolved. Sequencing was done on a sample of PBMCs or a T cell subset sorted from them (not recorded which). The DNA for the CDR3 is TGTGCCAGCAGTGAAAGAGACGAGCAGTTCTTC. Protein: CASSERDEQFF.